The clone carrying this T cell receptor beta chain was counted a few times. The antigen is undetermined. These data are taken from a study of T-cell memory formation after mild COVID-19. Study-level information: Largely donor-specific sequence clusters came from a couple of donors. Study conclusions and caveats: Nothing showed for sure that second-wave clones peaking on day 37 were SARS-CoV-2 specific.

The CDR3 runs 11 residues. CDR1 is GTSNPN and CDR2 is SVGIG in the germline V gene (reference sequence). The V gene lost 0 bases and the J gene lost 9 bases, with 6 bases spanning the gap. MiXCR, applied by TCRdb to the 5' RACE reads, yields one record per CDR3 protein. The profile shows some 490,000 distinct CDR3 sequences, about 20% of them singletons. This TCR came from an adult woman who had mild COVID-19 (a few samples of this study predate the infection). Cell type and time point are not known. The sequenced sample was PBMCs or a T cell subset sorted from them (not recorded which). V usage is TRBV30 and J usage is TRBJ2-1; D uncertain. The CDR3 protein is CAWSVYGEQFF. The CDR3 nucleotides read TGTGCCTGGAGTGTTTATGGTGAGCAGTTCTTC.